Below, 18 T cell receptor beta chains from the same sample are listed, as sequenced in a study of cytomegalovirus exposure and HLA in healthy donors. Researchers ran the PCR with 60 Vbeta and 13 Jbeta primers. TCRdb's table, derived via immunoSEQ multiplex PCR, lists solely in-frame clones and lacks some. The profile shows around 100,000 clones, roughly 79% of them singletons. Sequenced sample: PBMCs. The receptor source for this set is a woman aged 70 to 79 in good health and CMV-seropositive.

The gene calls are TRBV18 and TRBJ2-3, with 12 bases lining up with TRBD2. Unmatched junction bases numbered 7, after V lost 3 bases and J lost 6 bases. The germline gives CDR1 KGHSH, CDR2 LQKENI. The CDR3 is made up of 16 amino acids. The CDR3 DNA reads as TGTGCCAGCTCACCTTATCTAGCGGGAGGGTACGATACGCAGTATTTT. Encoded protein: CASSPYLAGGYDTQYF. Using reference TRBV18 and TRBJ2-3 for the parts outside the CDR3, the full variable domain is NAGVMQNPRHLVRRRGQEARLRCSPMKGHSHVYWYRQLPEEGLKFMVYLQKENIIDESGMPKERFSAEFPKEGPSILRIQQVVRGDSAAYFCASSPYLAGGYDTQYFGPGTRLTVL.

V and J are TRBV7-6 and TRBJ2-7, with 13 bases identical to TRBD2. J lost 6 bases, V lost 5 bases, and 7 bases had no gene match. Germline V gene lookup returns CDR1 SGHVS and CDR2 FNYEAQ. The CDR3 consists of 15 residues. The CDR3 is CASSDTGLAGSEQYF. In DNA form, the CDR3 reads TGTGCCAGCAGCGATACGGGACTAGCGGGAAGCGAGCAGTACTTC.

V and J are TRBV27 and TRBJ1-1; D may be TRBD1 (6 bases). The V and J ends lost 3 bases and 4 bases respectively, with 12 bases between them. From germline, CDR1 is MNHEY and CDR2 SMNVEV (reference sequence). The CDR3 sequence is 14 residues long. The DNA of the CDR3 is TGTGCCAGCAGTTTGGGGGCGCAGACCACTGAAGCTTTCTTT. Protein product: CASSLGAQTTEAFF.

The chain couples TRBV11-3 to TRBJ2-2, with 11 bases fitting TRBD2. With V trimmed by 5 bases and J by 4 bases, 3 bases remained unmatched. The CDR3 is 15 residues long. Per germline, CDR1 SGHNT and CDR2 YENEEA. The CDR3 bases are TGTGCCAGCAGCGCAACTAGCGGGAGCACCGGGGAGCTGTTTTTT. Translated, it gives CASSATSGSTGELFF.

This chain uses TRBV5-1 with TRBJ2-6; no definite D call. This CDR3 spans 14 amino acids. Germline CDR1 and CDR2: SGHRS and YFSETQ. V was trimmed by 8 bases and J by 4 bases, leaving 13 bases between them. The CDR3 coding sequence is TGCGCCAGTAAGATAGCTCCCGGGGCCAACGTCCTGACTTTC. It yields the protein CASKIAPGANVLTF.

This chain joins TRBV14 and TRBJ2-1; TRBD2 might be the D (6 bases). This CDR3 contains 15 residues. V was clipped by 6 bases and J by 2 bases, with 14 bases between them. Germline V CDR1 and CDR2: SGHDN, FVKESK. DNA for the CDR3: TGTGCCAGCAGACCTTCGGGGGATCCCTACAATGAGCAGTTCTTC. This encodes CASRPSGDPYNEQFF.

V and J are TRBV4-3 and TRBJ1-2; a possible D gene is TRBD1 (6 bases). The CDR3 sequence is 16 residues long. In germline, CDR1 is LGHNA, CDR2 YSLEER. Trimming left V 0 bases short and J 8 bases short, with 19 bases between. The CDR3 here is CASSQDQGQPLLGYTF. DNA for the CDR3: TGCGCCAGCAGCCAAGATCAGGGGCAGCCCTTGCTAGGCTACACCTTC.

This clone was seen more than once but under ten times. The chain uses TRBV6-6 and TRBJ1-1; 8 bases are a match to TRBD1. From germline, CDR1 is MNHNY and CDR2 SVGAGI (reference sequence). This CDR3 contains 14 residues. Trimming removed 6 bases from V and 5 bases from J; junction bases left unmatched: 8. CDR3 nucleotide sequence: TGTGCCAGCAGCCCAGGACAGGGTGAGACTGAAGCTTTCTTT. This gives the protein CASSPGQGETEAFF.

The chain combines TRBV11-2 with TRBJ2-7; a weak D match, TRBD1 (6 bases). Germline V gene lookup returns CDR1 SGHAT and CDR2 FQNNGV. The CDR3 runs to 16 residues. Trimming took off 5 bases at V and 5 bases at J, with 22 bases between the two ends. The CDR3 region has the DNA TGTGCCAGCAGCCGCCCGCTAGGACAGATATTGGACGAGCAGTACTTC. It specifies CASSRPLGQILDEQYF.

The chain combines TRBV29-1 with TRBJ2-7; 8 nucleotides line up with TRBD2. CDR3 size: 13 residues. Trimming took 3 bases from V and 5 from J; bases not matched to a gene: 6. Germline assignment: CDR1 SQVTM and CDR2 ANQGSEA. In DNA form, the CDR3 reads TGCAGCGTTGAGAAGCGGGAGTCTCACGAGCAGTACTTC. The encoded protein is CSVEKRESHEQYF.

The chain uses TRBV7-2 and TRBJ2-1; D possibly corresponds to TRBD1 (5 bases). The germline V gene encodes CDR1 SGHTA and CDR2 FQGNSA. There are 13 residues in the CDR3. Trimming removed 2 bases from V and 6 bases from J, with 8 bases in between. The CDR3 region has the DNA TGTGCCAGCAGCTTAAGACAGCTCAATGAGCAGTTCTTC. This codes for CASSLRQLNEQFF. Full variable domain (rest looked up from reference TRBV7-2 and TRBJ2-1): GAGVSQSPSNKVTEKGKDVELRCDPISGHTALYWYRQSLGQGLEFLIYFQGNSAPDKSGLPSDRFSAERTGGSVSTLTIQRTQQEDSAVYLCASSLRQLNEQFFGPGTRLTVL.

The chain combines TRBV7-2 with TRBJ1-1; 7 positions match TRBD1. The CDR3 runs 13 residues. Germline values: CDR1 SGHTA, CDR2 FQGNSA. V trimming: 3 bases; J trimming: 6 bases; junction bases outside the gene matches: 4. The CDR3 DNA follows: TGTGCCAGCAGCTTTAGGACAGGTGCTGAAGCTTTCTTT. Translating gives CASSFRTGAEAFF.

The rearrangement uses TRBV7-8 and TRBJ2-7; tentatively, D is TRBD1 (7 bases). CDR1 SGHVS and CDR2 FQNEAQ come from the germline V gene. The length of the CDR3 is 16 residues. V lost 5 bases, J lost 3 bases, and 20 bases lay in between. CDR3 residues: CASSPSAGQTFYEQYF. For the CDR3, the DNA is TGTGCCAGCAGCCCGTCGGCGGGACAGACATTCTACGAGCAGTACTTC.

V usage is TRBV28 and J usage is TRBJ2-7, with D possibly TRBD1 on 6 matching bases. The CDR3 sequence is 15 residues long. The V end was cut by 10 bases, the J end by 0 bases, with 19 bases between. Per germline, CDR1 MDHEN and CDR2 SYDVKM. CDR3 nucleotide sequence: TGTGCCACCCTTATCTCGAGACAGGTCTCCTACGAGCAGTACTTC. Amino acids: CATLISRQVSYEQYF.

The chain employs TRBV15 and TRBJ1-2, with no clear D. Trimming took 0 bases from V and 8 from J, leaving 10 bases between them. CDR1 is LNHNV, CDR2 YYDKDF, per germline (reference sequence). CDR3 length: 13 residues. The chain's CDR3 is CATSRDLEGGYTF. As DNA, the CDR3 is TGTGCCACCAGCAGAGATCTGGAGGGAGGCTACACCTTC.

The genes are TRBV7-2 and TRBJ2-3, with 9 bases fitting TRBD1. The V gene's germline CDR1 is SGHTA and CDR2 FQGNSA. The CDR3 is 15 amino acids. J lost 4 bases, V lost 2 bases, and 4 bases had no gene match. The CDR3 sequence is CASSLRQGVADTQYF. The CDR3, as DNA: TGTGCCAGCAGCTTACGACAGGGGGTGGCAGATACGCAGTATTTT.

The V gene is TRBV7-2, the J gene TRBJ2-1; 9 nucleotides line up with TRBD2. There are 18 residues in the CDR3. After removal of 5 bases from V and 1 base from J, the junction contained 12 bases not matched to a gene. Germline V lookup: CDR1 SGHTA, CDR2 FQGNSA. The CDR3 spells CASSPGPGLAPSYNEQFF. CDR3 sequence (DNA): TGTGCCAGCAGCCCTGGCCCCGGACTAGCGCCTTCCTACAATGAGCAGTTCTTC. Supplemented by reference TRBV7-2 and TRBJ2-1, the full variable domain reads GAGVSQSPSNKVTEKGKDVELRCDPISGHTALYWYRQSLGQGLEFLIYFQGNSAPDKSGLPSDRFSAERTGGSVSTLTIQRTQQEDSAVYLCASSPGPGLAPSYNEQFFGPGTRLTVL.

The chain employs TRBV7-9 and TRBJ2-1; a weak D match, TRBD2 (7 bases). This CDR3 has 15 residues. CDR1 is SEHNR and CDR2 is FQNEAQ in the germline V gene (reference sequence). V shed 6 bases and J shed 10 bases, with 22 bases lying between them. The CDR3 nucleotides read TGTGCCAGCAGACTAGGGGGAGGGCCTTCGGGGGAGCAGTTCTTC. This translates into CASRLGGGPSGEQFF.